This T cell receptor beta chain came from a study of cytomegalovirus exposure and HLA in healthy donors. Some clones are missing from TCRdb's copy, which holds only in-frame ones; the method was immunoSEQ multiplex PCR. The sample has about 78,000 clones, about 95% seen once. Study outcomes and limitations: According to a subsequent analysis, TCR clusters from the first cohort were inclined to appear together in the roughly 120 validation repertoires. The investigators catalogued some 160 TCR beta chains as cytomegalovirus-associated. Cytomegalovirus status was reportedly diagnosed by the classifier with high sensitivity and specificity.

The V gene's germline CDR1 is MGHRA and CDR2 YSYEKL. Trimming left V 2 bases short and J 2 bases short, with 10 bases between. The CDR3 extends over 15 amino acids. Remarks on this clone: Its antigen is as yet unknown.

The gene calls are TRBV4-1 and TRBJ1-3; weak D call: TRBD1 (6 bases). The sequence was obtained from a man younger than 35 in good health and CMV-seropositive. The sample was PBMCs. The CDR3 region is CASSQIQGTGNTIYF. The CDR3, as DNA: TGCGCCAGCAGCCAAATACAGGGAACTGGAAACACCATATATTTT.